One sample yielded the 5 T cell receptor beta chains listed below, sequenced in a study of T cell responses to AZD1222 COVID-19 vaccine. Method: immunoSEQ multiplex PCR; TCRdb's copy keeps in-frame clones and lacks some. Of 95,000 to 150,000 clones in the sample, 70% to 90% were seen once. The sequencing used peripheral blood, collected on day 0 of AZD1222 vaccination. Source of these receptors: an adult in good health.

This clone has more than one count but fewer than ten. The CDR3: CASSGSGVVYEQYF. For the CDR3, the DNA is TGCGCCAGCAGTGGATCAGGGGTGGTGTACGAGCAGTACTTC. The genes are TRBV5-1 and TRBJ2-7; TRBD1 is a possible D gene (6 bases). The CDR3 spans 14 residues. CDR1 is SGHRS, CDR2 YFSETQ, per germline. V was pared by 5 bases and J by 4 bases, with 16 bases between.

This clone was counted a single time. V is TRBV2 and J is TRBJ1-5, with D unclear. CDR3 length: 14 residues. V was pared by 4 bases and J by 0 bases, with 7 bases between. In germline, CDR1 is SNHLY, CDR2 FYNNEI. In DNA, the CDR3 is TGTGCCAGCAGTGTTGGAACTAGCAATCAGCCCCAGCATTTT. Its translation: CASSVGTSNQPQHF.

CDR3 loop: CATSSGSPPETQYF. For the CDR3, the DNA is TGTGCCACCAGCAGCGGGAGTCCCCCAGAGACCCAGTACTTC. The rearrangement links TRBV15 to TRBJ2-5; D might be TRBD2 (6 bases). Germline V gene data show CDR1 as LNHNV and CDR2 as YYDKDF (reference sequence). V lost 3 bases and J lost 4, with 12 bases in between. This CDR3 region has 14 residues.

V gene TRBV28 combines with J gene TRBJ2-5, with TRBD2 matching 8 bases. This CDR3 is 13 amino acids long. With 5 bases clipped from V and 7 bases from J, the junction kept 6 bases outside the gene matches. Germline-derived CDR1 and CDR2 are MDHEN and SYDVKM. CDR3 region: CASSASGSGTQYF. CDR3 in DNA: TGTGCCAGCAGTGCAAGCGGGAGTGGGACCCAGTACTTC.

This chain links TRBV18 with TRBJ2-3, with 9 bases aligning to TRBD1. Germline V gene data show CDR1 as KGHSH and CDR2 as LQKENI. The CDR3 runs to 15 residues. V lost 6 bases, J lost 4 bases, and 8 bases stayed unmatched. CDR3 sequence reads: CASSIQGATADTQYF. CDR3 coding DNA: TGTGCCAGCTCGATACAGGGGGCGACGGCAGATACGCAGTATTTT.